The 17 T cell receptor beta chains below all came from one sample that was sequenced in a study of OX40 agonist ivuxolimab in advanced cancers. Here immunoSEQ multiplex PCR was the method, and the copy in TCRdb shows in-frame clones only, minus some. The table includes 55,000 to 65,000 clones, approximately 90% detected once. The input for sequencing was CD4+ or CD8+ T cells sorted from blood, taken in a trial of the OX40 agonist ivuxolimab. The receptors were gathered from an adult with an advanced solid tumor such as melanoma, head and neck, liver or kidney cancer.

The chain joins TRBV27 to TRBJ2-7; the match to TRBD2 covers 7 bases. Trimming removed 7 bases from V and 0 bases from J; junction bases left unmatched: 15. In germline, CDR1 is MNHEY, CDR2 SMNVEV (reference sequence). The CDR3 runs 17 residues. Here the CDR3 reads CASTVSGPFYASYEQYF. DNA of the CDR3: TGTGCCAGCACTGTTAGCGGGCCCTTTTACGCCTCCTACGAGCAGTACTTC.

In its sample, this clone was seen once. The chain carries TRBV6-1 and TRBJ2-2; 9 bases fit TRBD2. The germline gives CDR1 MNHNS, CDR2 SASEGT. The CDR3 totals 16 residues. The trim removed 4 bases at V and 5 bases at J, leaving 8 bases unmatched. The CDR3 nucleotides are TGTGCCAGCAGTGGCCTTAGCGGGAGTGTAACCGGGGAGCTGTTTTTT. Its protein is CASSGLSGSVTGELFF.

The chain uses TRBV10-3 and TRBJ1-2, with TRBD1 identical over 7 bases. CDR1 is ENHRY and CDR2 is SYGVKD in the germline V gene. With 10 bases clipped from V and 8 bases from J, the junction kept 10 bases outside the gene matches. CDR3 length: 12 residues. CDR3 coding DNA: TGTGCCACCCAGGAGGGGGCGGGAGGCTACACCTTC. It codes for CATQEGAGGYTF.

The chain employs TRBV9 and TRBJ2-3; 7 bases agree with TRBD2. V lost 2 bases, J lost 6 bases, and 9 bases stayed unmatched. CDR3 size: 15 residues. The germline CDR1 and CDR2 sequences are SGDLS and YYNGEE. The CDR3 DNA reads TGTGCCAGCAGCGTCGGGAGGTGGTCAAAGGATACGCAGTATTTT. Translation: CASSVGRWSKDTQYF. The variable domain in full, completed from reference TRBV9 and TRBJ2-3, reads DSGVTQTPKHLITATGQRVTLRCSPRSGDLSVYWYQQSLDQGLQFLIQYYNGEERAKGNILERFSAQQFPDLHSELNLSSLELGDSALYFCASSVGRWSKDTQYFGPGTRLTVL.

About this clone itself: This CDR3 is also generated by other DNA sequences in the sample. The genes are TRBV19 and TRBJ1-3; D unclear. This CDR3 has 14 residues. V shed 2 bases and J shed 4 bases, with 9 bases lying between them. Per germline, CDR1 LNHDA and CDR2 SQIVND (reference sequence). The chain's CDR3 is CASSIRGSGNTIYF. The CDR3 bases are TGTGCCAGTAGTATACGCGGTTCCGGAAACACCATATATTTT.

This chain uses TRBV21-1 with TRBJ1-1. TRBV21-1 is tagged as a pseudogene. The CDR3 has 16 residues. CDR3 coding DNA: TGTGCCAGCAGCAAAGGGGATTCGGGGGAGGGAACTGAAGCTTTCTTT. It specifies CASSKGDSGEGTEAFF.

The CDR3 region is CASSPAGQGNNQPQHF. CDR3 nucleotides: TGTGCCAGCTCACCCGCAGGACAGGGAAACAATCAGCCCCAGCATTTT. The V call is TRBV18, the J call TRBJ1-5; the match to TRBD1 covers 8 bases. CDR3 length: 16 amino acids. Germline V CDR1 and CDR2: KGHSH, LQKENI. J was trimmed by 3 bases and V by 3 bases; bases with no gene match: 7.

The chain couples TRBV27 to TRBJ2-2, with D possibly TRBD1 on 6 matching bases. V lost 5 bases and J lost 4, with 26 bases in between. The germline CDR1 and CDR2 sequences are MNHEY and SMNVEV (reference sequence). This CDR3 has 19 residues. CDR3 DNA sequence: TGTGCCAGCAGTGCCAGACAGGACGGGGTCGCTAGCCTCACCGGGGAGCTGTTTTTT. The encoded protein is CASSARQDGVASLTGELFF.

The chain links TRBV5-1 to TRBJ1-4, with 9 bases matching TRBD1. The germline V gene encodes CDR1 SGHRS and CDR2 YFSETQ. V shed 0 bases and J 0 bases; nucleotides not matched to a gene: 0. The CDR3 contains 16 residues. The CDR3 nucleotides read TGCGCCAGCAGCTTGGGACAGGGGGCAACTAATGAAAAACTGTTTTTT. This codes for CASSLGQGATNEKLFF.

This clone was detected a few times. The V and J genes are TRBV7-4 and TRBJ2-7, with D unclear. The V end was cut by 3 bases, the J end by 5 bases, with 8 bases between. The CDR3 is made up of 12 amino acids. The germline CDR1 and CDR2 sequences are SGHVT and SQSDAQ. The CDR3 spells CASSLLWDEQYF. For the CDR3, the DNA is TGTGCCAGCAGCTTGCTCTGGGACGAGCAGTACTTC.

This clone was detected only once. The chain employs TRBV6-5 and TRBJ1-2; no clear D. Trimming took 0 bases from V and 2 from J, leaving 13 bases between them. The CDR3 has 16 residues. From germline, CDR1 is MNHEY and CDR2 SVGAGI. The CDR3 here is CASSYSAVVVNYGYTF. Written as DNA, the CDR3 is TGTGCCAGCAGTTACTCGGCAGTCGTCGTAAACTATGGCTACACCTTC.

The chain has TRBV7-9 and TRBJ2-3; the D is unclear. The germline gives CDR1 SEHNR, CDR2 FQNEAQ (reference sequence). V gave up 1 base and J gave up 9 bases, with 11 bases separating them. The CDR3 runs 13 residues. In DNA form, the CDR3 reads TGTGCCAGCAGCTTAGTAGTCCCCGGGACGCAGTATTTT. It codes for CASSLVVPGTQYF.

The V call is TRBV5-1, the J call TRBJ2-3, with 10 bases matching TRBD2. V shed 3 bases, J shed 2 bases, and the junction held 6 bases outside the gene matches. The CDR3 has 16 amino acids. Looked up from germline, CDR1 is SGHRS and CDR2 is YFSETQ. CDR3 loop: CASSSLAGVVTDTQYF. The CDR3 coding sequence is TGCGCCAGCAGCTCTCTAGCGGGAGTAGTCACAGATACGCAGTATTTT.

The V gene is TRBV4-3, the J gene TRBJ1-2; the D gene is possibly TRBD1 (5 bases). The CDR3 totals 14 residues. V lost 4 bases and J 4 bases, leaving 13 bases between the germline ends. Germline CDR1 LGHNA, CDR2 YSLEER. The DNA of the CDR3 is TGCGCCAGCAGCCTACTGGGGGGGGGCTATGGCTACACCTTC. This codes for CASSLLGGGYGYTF.

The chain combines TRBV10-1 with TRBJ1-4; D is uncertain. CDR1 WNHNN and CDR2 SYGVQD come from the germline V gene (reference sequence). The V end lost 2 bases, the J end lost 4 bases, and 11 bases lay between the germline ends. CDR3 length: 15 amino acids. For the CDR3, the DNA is TGCGCCAGCAGTGAGCCCAGTCTGGGTAATGAAAAACTGTTTTTT. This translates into CASSEPSLGNEKLFF.

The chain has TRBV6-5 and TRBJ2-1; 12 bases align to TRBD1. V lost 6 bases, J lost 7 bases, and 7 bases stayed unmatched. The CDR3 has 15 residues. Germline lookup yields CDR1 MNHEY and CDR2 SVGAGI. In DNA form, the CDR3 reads TGTGCCAGCAGCTTTGGGACAGGGGGCTCGAATGAGCAGTTCTTC. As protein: CASSFGTGGSNEQFF.

The CDR3 region has the DNA TGTGCCAGCAGCCGGGTAACGGCATCAGATACGCAGTATTTT. Its translation: CASSRVTASDTQYF. The rearrangement links TRBV6-5 to TRBJ2-3; no clear D gene. The CDR3 is 14 residues long. V was cut by 6 bases and J by 4 bases, with 14 bases left in between. CDR1 and CDR2 from the germline V gene are MNHEY and SVGAGI.